These T cell receptor beta chains were read from a single sample in a study of PD-L1 blockade in urothelial cancer. Sequenced by immunoSEQ multiplex PCR; TCRdb stores in-frame clones only, minus some. Counted here are more than 95,000 clones, approximately 90% occurring once; the ten biggest clones make up roughly 1.7%. The starting material was PBMCs, obtained around atezolizumab (anti-PD-L1) treatment. Receptor source: a man between 60 and 75 years old with urothelial cancer. The CDR3 runs from the conserved cysteine through the conserved F or W. Each record gives: J gene, CDR3 length, V gene, clone size, CDR3 protein. A row's size may be missing; if present it is once, few, many or a size class.

TRBJ2-5 14 TRBV10-3 NA CAISAGGNQETQYF
TRBJ2-1 16 TRBV4-3 NA CASSQGPAGGPNEQFF
TRBJ2-7 15 TRBV9 NA CASSPGDRSSYEQYF
TRBJ1-6 15 TRBV28 NA CASSPGTASNSPLHF
TRBJ1-5 15 TRBV19 NA CASTLRQGASQPQHF
TRBJ2-5 14 TRBV27 NA CASSSPGRVETQYF
TRBJ2-7 12 TRBV29-1 NA CSVCRSRDEQYF
TRBJ2-1 13 TRBV2 NA CASSEGTSGSKFF
TRBJ2-5 18 TRBV9 NA CASSGTGTSGPSSETQYF
TRBJ2-3 15 TRBV7-3 NA CASSPQGGLTDTQYF
TRBJ1-1 14 TRBV7-9 few CASSFETGTTEAFF
TRBJ2-7 13 TRBV5-1 once CASSPRGGNEQYF
TRBJ2-7 13 TRBV19 few CASSMTVGYEQYF
TRBJ1-2 14 TRBV25-1 many CASSELGGLYGYTF
TRBJ1-2 14 TRBV9 NA CASSVVDSGRGYTF
TRBJ1-2 14 TRBV9 NA CASSVGGGSYGYTF
TRBJ1-5 15 TRBV5-5 NA CASSWGGSSNQPQHF
TRBJ2-3 16 TRBV7-7 NA CASSLVAGGPGDTQYF
TRBJ2-1 15 TRBV13 few CASSPPGSGGNEQFF
TRBJ2-3 13 TRBV28 NA CASRSRGSSTGDF
TRBJ2-1 16 TRBV5-1 NA CASSPQGGGRNNEQFF
TRBJ2-1 16 TRBV7-3 NA CASSSPGVVPYNEQFF
TRBJ1-3 13 TRBV7-3 NA CASSRTEGNTIYF
TRBJ2-3 16 TRBV5-4 NA CASSRPSGGRGDTQYF
TRBJ1-1 14 TRBV5-1 once CASSLGQGVPEAFF
TRBJ2-3 15 TRBV15 NA CATSNRDREPDTQYF
TRBJ2-1 16 TRBV27 NA CASSQPGQPPHNEQFF
TRBJ2-7 12 TRBV28 NA CASSLRYYEQYF
TRBJ2-3 15 TRBV7-2 NA CASSLGTGVWDTQYF
TRBJ2-3 16 TRBV4-2 NA CASSRGTGVGTDTQYF
TRBJ1-2 13 TRBV6-4 NA CASRGGQGGGYTF
TRBJ2-1 16 TRBV23-1 NA CASSQSTRTGYNEQFF
TRBJ2-6 16 TRBV27 NA CASSALTGTGANVLTF
TRBJ1-5 14 TRBV19 NA CASRRQVSNQPQHF
TRBJ1-6 14 TRBV6-5 NA CASSLQRTRYPLHF
TRBJ2-2 17 TRBV21-1 NA CASSVQTLNRNTGELFF
TRBJ1-1 17 TRBV9 NA CASSVAVDRDGGTEAFF
TRBJ2-3 15 TRBV6-1 NA CASSESGGATDTQYF